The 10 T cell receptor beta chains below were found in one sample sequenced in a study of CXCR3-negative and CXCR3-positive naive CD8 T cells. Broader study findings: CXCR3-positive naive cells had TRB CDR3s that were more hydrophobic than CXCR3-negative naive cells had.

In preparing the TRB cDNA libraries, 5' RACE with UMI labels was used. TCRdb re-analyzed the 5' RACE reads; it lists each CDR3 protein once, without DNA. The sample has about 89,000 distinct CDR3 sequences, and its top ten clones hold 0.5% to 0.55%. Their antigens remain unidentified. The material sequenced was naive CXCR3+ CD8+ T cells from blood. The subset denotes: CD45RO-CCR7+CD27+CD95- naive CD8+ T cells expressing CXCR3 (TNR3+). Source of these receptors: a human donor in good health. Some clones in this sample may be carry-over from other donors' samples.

This CDR3 is CASSPRVRADEQYF. The chain joins TRBV28 to TRBJ2-7; TCRdb's D gene call, TRBD1, goes unchecked for lack of DNA. CDR1 MDHEN and CDR2 SYDVKM come from the germline V gene. The CDR3 totals 14 residues.

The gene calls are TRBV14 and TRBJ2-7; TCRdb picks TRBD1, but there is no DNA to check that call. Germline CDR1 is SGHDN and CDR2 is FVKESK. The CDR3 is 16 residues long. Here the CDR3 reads CASSQAPRWLAYEQYF.

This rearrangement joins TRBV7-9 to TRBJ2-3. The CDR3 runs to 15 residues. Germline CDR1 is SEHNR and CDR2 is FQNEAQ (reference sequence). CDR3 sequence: CASSLEQLSTDTQYF.

The CDR3 is CASSKGADTDTQYF. J is TRBJ2-3 and V is TRBV6-4; as DNA is missing, the TRBD1 call by TCRdb cannot be tested. This CDR3 has 14 residues. The germline CDR1 and CDR2 sequences are MRHNA and SNTAGT.

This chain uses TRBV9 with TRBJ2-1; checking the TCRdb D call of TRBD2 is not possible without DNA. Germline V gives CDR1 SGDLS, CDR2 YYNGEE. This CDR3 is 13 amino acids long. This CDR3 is CASSAPGGNEQFF.

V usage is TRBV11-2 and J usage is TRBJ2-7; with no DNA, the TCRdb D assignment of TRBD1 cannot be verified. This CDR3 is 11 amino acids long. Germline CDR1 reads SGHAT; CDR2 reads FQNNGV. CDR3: CASSLRGEQYF.

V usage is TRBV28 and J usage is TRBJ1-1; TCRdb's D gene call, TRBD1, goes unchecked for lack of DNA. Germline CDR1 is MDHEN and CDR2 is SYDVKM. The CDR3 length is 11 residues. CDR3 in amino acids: CAPGGEYEAFF.

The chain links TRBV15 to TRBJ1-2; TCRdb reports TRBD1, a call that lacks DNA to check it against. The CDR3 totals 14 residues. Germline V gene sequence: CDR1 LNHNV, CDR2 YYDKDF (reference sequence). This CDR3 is CATSKGTEVGGYTF.

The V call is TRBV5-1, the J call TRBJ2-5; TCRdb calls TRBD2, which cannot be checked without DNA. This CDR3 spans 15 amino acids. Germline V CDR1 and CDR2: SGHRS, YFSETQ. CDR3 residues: CASSSEGGGGETQYF.

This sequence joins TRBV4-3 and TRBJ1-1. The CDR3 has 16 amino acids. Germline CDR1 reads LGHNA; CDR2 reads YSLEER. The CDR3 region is CASSQDRQDFIAEAFF.